This is a list of T cell receptor beta chains from one sample in a study of blood T cells in healthy people across ages. MiXCR, applied by TCRdb to the 5' RACE reads, yields one record per CDR3 protein. The table shows roughly 900,000 distinct CDR3 sequences, with 40% to 60% occurring only once. Material: blood. Source of these receptors: a man aged 30 to 45 in good health. CDR3s include the opening cysteine and the closing phenylalanine or tryptophan. The order of the fields is V gene, J gene, clone size, D gene, CDR3 DNA, CDR3 protein. D genes are given only for firm matches. Clone size is given for some rows only: seen once, a few or many times, or a class if the clone is expanded.

TRBV5-1,TRBJ1-4,-,TRBD1,TGCGCCAGCAGCCCCGGACAGGGAGAGTATGAAAAACTGTTTTTT,CASSPGQGEYEKLFF
TRBV6-4,TRBJ2-3,-,TRBD1,TGTGCCAGCAGTGAGGGACAGGGGGACGCGTATTTT,CASSEGQGDAYF
TRBV5-1,TRBJ2-2,-,TRBD1,TGCGCCAGCAGCTTCCCTAGGACAGGGGGGAGCACCGGGGAGCTGTTTTTT,CASSFPRTGGSTGELFF
TRBV25-1,TRBJ2-7,-,TRBD1,TGTGCCAGCAGTGACGGACAGGGGATTTACAATGAGCAGTACTTC,CASSDGQGIYNEQYF
TRBV10-3,TRBJ1-4,-,TRBD1,TGTGCCATCAGTGAGCCGGGACAGGGGGCTGAAAAACTGTTTTTT,CAISEPGQGAEKLFF
TRBV20-1,TRBJ2-5,-,-,TGCAGTGTTCGGGTAGGGTCGGAGACCCAGTACTTC,CSVRVGSETQYF
TRBV4-1,TRBJ1-1,-,TRBD1,TGCGCCAGCAGCCAAGATTATCTACGCAGGGGGCTCACTGAAGCTTTCTTT,CASSQDYLRRGLTEAFF
TRBV29-1,TRBJ2-3,-,-,TGCAGCGTTGAACCCATTAATGACGATACGCAGTATTTT,CSVEPINDDTQYF
TRBV9,TRBJ2-1,few,-,TGTGCCAGCAGCGTAGATCGAGTGGCGGGGAGATACTACAATGAGCAGTTCTTC,CASSVDRVAGRYYNEQFF
TRBV6-1,TRBJ2-7,-,-,TGTGCCAGCAGTGAAGCGCAAGGGAGTTACGAGCAGTACTTC,CASSEAQGSYEQYF
TRBV6-5,TRBJ2-1,-,-,TGTGCCAGCAGTTACAACAGGGCCCCGGGCAATGAGCAGTTCTTC,CASSYNRAPGNEQFF
TRBV20-1,TRBJ2-5,many,-,TGCAGTGCTCCCACCGGGAAAGAGACCCAGTACTTC,CSAPTGKETQYF
TRBV6-1,TRBJ2-1,-,-,TGTGCCAGCAGTGAAGGTTCGGTCCTGAATGAGCAGTTCTTC,CASSEGSVLNEQFF
TRBV11-3,TRBJ2-1,few,-,TGTGCCAGCAGCTTAGGTGGTGCTTTCAATGAGCAGTTCTTC,CASSLGGAFNEQFF
TRBV3-1,TRBJ2-1,-,-,TGTGCCAGCAGCCAAGACTTCCAGGGGGGTGAGCAGTTCTTC,CASSQDFQGGEQFF
TRBV7-9,TRBJ1-1,-,-,TGTGCCAGCAGCCGAAAAGGGGTAGAGAGCACTGAAGCTTTCTTT,CASSRKGVESTEAFF
TRBV4-3,TRBJ2-7,-,-,TGCGCCAGCAGCCAAGTGGCTGCAGGTGGAACTAACGAGCAGTACTTC,CASSQVAAGGTNEQYF
TRBV25-1,TRBJ2-4,-,-,TGTGCCAGCAGTAAGAGCACGGGACGCGATCACATTCAGTACTTC,CASSKSTGRDHIQYF
TRBV5-1,TRBJ2-7,few,-,TGCGCCAGCAGCTTGGCGACAGGGAGGAGCGAGCAGTACTTC,CASSLATGRSEQYF
TRBV6-5,TRBJ2-5,-,TRBD2,TGTGCCAGCAGCGGACTAGCGGGGGACCAAGAGACCCAGTACTTC,CASSGLAGDQETQYF
TRBV12-3/TRBV12-4,TRBJ1-4,-,-,TGTGCCAGCAGTTTCACCTCTGGCGTAGGTAATGAAAAACTGTTTTTT,CASSFTSGVGNEKLFF
TRBV12-5,TRBJ2-3,-,-,TGTGCTAGTGGTTTGTTCAACGCAGATACGCAGTATTTT,CASGLFNADTQYF
TRBV6-5,TRBJ1-2,-,-,TGTGCCAGCAGTTACTCGGACGGCAAAAACTATGGCTACACCTTC,CASSYSDGKNYGYTF
TRBV29-1,TRBJ2-3,-,-,TGCAGCGTCGCCCCCGGCAGCTCTAGCACAGATACGCAGTATTTT,CSVAPGSSSTDTQYF
TRBV12-3/TRBV12-4,TRBJ2-1,-,TRBD2,TGTGCCAGCCAGTCCCAAAAAGCGGGGGGCGGTAATGAGCAGTTCTTC,CASQSQKAGGGNEQFF
TRBV27,TRBJ2-3,-,-,TGTGCCAGCCGAAATTCCGACACAGATACGCAGTATTTT,CASRNSDTDTQYF
TRBV29-1,TRBJ2-7,-,TRBD1,TGCAGCGTTGTGGACAGGGGATCCTACGAGCAGTACTTC,CSVVDRGSYEQYF
TRBV28,TRBJ2-1,few,TRBD2,TGTGCCAGCAGGCCTGGCACTAGCGCATACAATGAGCAGTTCTTC,CASRPGTSAYNEQFF
TRBV20-1,TRBJ2-6,few,-,TGCAGTGCTAGAGGCCCCAGCCTGAACTCTGGGGCCAACGTCCTGACTTTC,CSARGPSLNSGANVLTF
TRBV20-1,TRBJ1-5,-,TRBD1,TGCAGTGCTCCCCGGACAGGGAATCAGCCCCAGCATTTT,CSAPRTGNQPQHF
TRBV20-1,TRBJ2-5,-,TRBD2,TGCAGTGCTAGCCCCTCTAGCGGGGGGAACCAAGAGACCCAGTACTTC,CSASPSSGGNQETQYF
TRBV29-1,TRBJ1-1,-,-,TGCAGCGGTGACGGATCCAGTAGAAAAGAAGCTTTCTTT,CSGDGSSRKEAFF
TRBV6-1,TRBJ1-1,-,-,TGTGCCAGCAGTGCGGGCAGGGCGGGCACTGAAGCTTTCTTT,CASSAGRAGTEAFF
TRBV7-9,TRBJ2-1,-,-,TGTGCCAGCACCACCGGGACGACCGGGGGAGAGTTCTTC,CASTTGTTGGEFF
TRBV18,TRBJ2-7,-,-,TGTGCCAGCTCACCCTCCCGCGGCGGGACAGTCTCCTACGAGCAGTACTTC,CASSPSRGGTVSYEQYF